The 12 T cell receptor beta chains presented below share a single source sample, sequenced in a study of blood T cell repertoires in COVID-19. Some clones are missing from TCRdb's copy, which holds only in-frame ones; the method was immunoSEQ multiplex PCR. The sample gives 100,000 to 120,000 clones, roughly 82% of which show up once; approximately 17% is in the top ten. Sequenced sample: peripheral blood. The receptors here all came from a woman between 55 and 75 years old with acute or convalescent COVID-19.

This clone showed up just once. The V call is TRBV2, the J call TRBJ1-1, with D unresolved. The V gene lost 4 bases and the J gene lost 0 bases, with 9 bases spanning the gap. CDR3 size: 14 residues. Germline V CDR1 and CDR2: SNHLY, FYNNEI. The CDR3: CASSVQYMNTEAFF. CDR3 DNA: TGTGCCAGCAGTGTACAGTACATGAACACTGAAGCTTTCTTT. The variable domain in full, completed from reference TRBV2 and TRBJ1-1, reads EPEVTQTPSHQVTQMGQEVILRCVPISNHLYFYWYRQILGQKVEFLVSFYNNEISEKSEIFDDQFSVERPDGSNFTLKIRSTKLEDSAMYFCASSVQYMNTEAFFGQGTRLTVV.

This clone was seen a few times. The gene calls are TRBV4-2 and TRBJ2-5; D gene uncertain. The length of the CDR3 is 15 residues. V lost 1 base and J lost 4, with 13 bases in between. From germline, CDR1 is LGHNA and CDR2 YNFKEQ. CDR3 DNA: TGTGCCAGCAGCCAAGGGCCAGCCCCGGGAGAGACCCAGTACTTC. This translates into CASSQGPAPGETQYF.

This rearrangement joins TRBV28 to TRBJ1-5; tentatively, D is TRBD1 (5 bases). This CDR3 has 14 residues. Germline CDR1 MDHEN, CDR2 SYDVKM. Trimming pared 1 base from V and 11 bases from J, leaving 15 bases between. The CDR3 region is CASSLSEGFRAQHF. CDR3 in DNA: TGTGCCAGCAGTTTATCGGAGGGCTTCAGGGCCCAGCATTTT.

This chain connects TRBV5-1 to TRBJ1-1; weak D call: TRBD1 (5 bases). This CDR3 contains 13 residues. V was shortened by 2 bases and J by 4 bases, with 9 bases between the two germline ends. Germline CDR1 reads SGHRS; CDR2 reads YFSETQ. The CDR3 DNA is TGCGCCAGCAGCTTAATAGGGGCCACTGAAGCTTTCTTT. This translates into CASSLIGATEAFF.

The CDR3 nucleotides read TGCGCCAGCAGCCAAGGAGGGGGGGTCATGAACACTGAAGCTTTCTTT. Translating gives CASSQGGGVMNTEAFF. V is TRBV4-1 and J is TRBJ1-1, with TRBD1 as a possible D gene (6 bases). Between the trimmed V and J ends, which lost 1 base and 0 bases, there was a span of 12 bases. The CDR3 totals 16 residues. The germline V gene has CDR1 MGHRA and CDR2 YSYEKL.

V is TRBV5-4 and J is TRBJ1-1; possibly TRBD1 for D (5 bases). This CDR3 spans 14 amino acids. Germline CDR1 and CDR2: SGHNT and YYREEE (reference sequence). V lost 6 bases, J lost 3 bases, and 15 bases lay in between. Written as DNA, the CDR3 is TGTGCCAGCAAAGGTGGGGGGGAGGACACTGAAGCTTTCTTT. Encoded protein: CASKGGGEDTEAFF.

This clone appeared a few times. The chain recombines TRBV6-6 with TRBJ2-2; D call uncertain. V shed 5 bases and J shed 5 bases, with 15 bases lying between them. The CDR3 sequence is 15 residues long. Germline CDR1 reads MNHNY; CDR2 reads SVGAGI (reference sequence). CDR3 coding DNA: TGTGCCAGCAGTCCCGACTCCCTTGGGACCGGGGAGCTGTTTTTT. This translates into CASSPDSLGTGELFF.

The chain combines TRBV10-1 with TRBJ1-6; possible D gene TRBD1, 5 bases. Germline CDR1 and CDR2: WNHNN and SYGVQD (reference sequence). Trimming cost V 0 bases and J 5 bases, with 11 bases left between them. CDR3 size: 16 residues. CDR3 DNA: TGCGCCAGCAGTGAGTCGTGGGGGGTCGATAATTCACCCCTCCACTTT. This gives the protein CASSESWGVDNSPLHF.

V gene TRBV5-1 combines with J gene TRBJ1-1; tentative D call: TRBD1 (5 bases). V was cut by 1 base and J by 5 bases, with 12 bases left in between. This CDR3 spans 14 amino acids. CDR1 SGHRS and CDR2 YFSETQ come from the germline V gene. DNA for the CDR3: TGCGCCAGCAGCTTGTTCCAGGGATGGACTGAAGCTTTCTTT. Amino acid sequence: CASSLFQGWTEAFF.

The chain joins TRBV7-9 to TRBJ2-6; 8 bases are a match to TRBD2. The junction had 11 bases not matched to a gene; V was cut back by 7 bases and J by 0 bases. Per germline, CDR1 SEHNR and CDR2 FQNEAQ (reference sequence). This CDR3 has 18 amino acids. This chain's CDR3 is CASTPGGETVSGANVLTF. The CDR3 DNA sequence: TGTGCCAGCACCCCCGGGGGGGAAACAGTCTCTGGGGCCAACGTCCTGACTTTC.

The V gene is TRBV9, the J gene TRBJ2-5, with TRBD2 matching 10 bases. Germline V gene lookup returns CDR1 SGDLS and CDR2 YYNGEE. This CDR3 comprises 14 residues. The J segment lost 5 bases and the V segment lost 0 bases, leaving 1 base of the junction unmatched. The CDR3 spells CASSVETSGETQYF. The CDR3 DNA sequence: TGTGCCAGCAGCGTAGAGACTAGCGGGGAGACCCAGTACTTC.

The chain combines TRBV11-3 with TRBJ2-5; 12 bases map to TRBD2. Per the germline V gene, CDR1 is SGHNT and CDR2 is YENEEA. The V segment lost 4 bases and the J segment 5 bases; nucleotides outside the gene matches: 8. This CDR3 contains 16 residues. The CDR3 coding sequence is TGTGCCAGCAGCTCCCTGGCGCTAGCGGGGGGGGAGACCCAGTACTTC. Translated, it gives CASSSLALAGGETQYF.